This TCR beta chain emerged from a study of monozygotic twins with cystic fibrosis. Points from the study as a whole: Monozygotic CF twin pairs shared significantly more nucleotide-identical clonotypes than unrelated CF individuals did.

As concerns this clone: Its antigen is as yet unknown.

The CDR3 spans 16 residues. V dropped 0 bases and J dropped 5 bases, with 17 bases sitting between them. Looked up from germline, CDR1 is MNHEY and CDR2 is SVGAGI. The data were produced by immunoSEQ multiplex PCR, yet TCRdb's version contains in-frame clones alone and is incomplete. The sample carries roughly 9,400 clones, 98% recorded once. The sample comprised blood. The sequence came from a girl aged 2-10 years with cystic fibrosis. This chain joins TRBV6-5 and TRBJ2-7, with a possible D match to TRBD2 (5 bases). The CDR3 loop is CASSYSEGTVRHEQYF. The CDR3 nucleotides are TGTGCCAGCAGTTACTCAGAGGGTACGGTTAGGCACGAGCAGTACTTC.